The sequence of this T cell receptor beta chain was determined in a study of cytotoxic CD8 clonotypes in ibrutinib-treated CLL. Clones were sequenced by immunoSEQ multiplex PCR, and TCRdb holds only the in-frame ones, with some missing. Altogether almost 250,000 clones are present, around 70% being singletons, with the ten largest covering approximately 15%. This specimen consisted of PBMCs, obtained after 24 months of ibrutinib treatment. This clonotype originated in a human donor with chronic lymphocytic leukemia.

In DNA form, the CDR3 reads TGCAGCGTTCCGGGACTAGCGGGACAGGGCACCGGGGAGCTGTTTTTT. Encoded protein: CSVPGLAGQGTGELFF. The chain combines TRBV29-1 with TRBJ2-2; 13 bases fit TRBD2. The CDR3 spans 16 residues. The V gene's germline CDR1 is SQVTM and CDR2 ANQGSEA. Losses at the gene ends were 5 bases for V and 4 bases for J; bases not matched to a gene: 7.